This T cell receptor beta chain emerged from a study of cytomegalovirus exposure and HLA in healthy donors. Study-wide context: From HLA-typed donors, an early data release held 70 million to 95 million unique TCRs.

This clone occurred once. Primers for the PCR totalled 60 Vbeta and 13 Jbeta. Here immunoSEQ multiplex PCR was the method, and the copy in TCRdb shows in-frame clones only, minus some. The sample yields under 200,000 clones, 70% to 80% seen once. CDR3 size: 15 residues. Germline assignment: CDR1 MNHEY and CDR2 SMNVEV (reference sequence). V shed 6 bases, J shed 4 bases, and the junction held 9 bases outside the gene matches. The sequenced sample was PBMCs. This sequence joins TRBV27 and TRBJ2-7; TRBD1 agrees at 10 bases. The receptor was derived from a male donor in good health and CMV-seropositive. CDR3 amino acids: CASRKKTGGVYEQYF. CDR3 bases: TGTGCCAGCAGGAAAAAGACAGGGGGCGTGTACGAGCAGTACTTC.